A selection of T cell receptor beta chains follows, all from one sample in a study of T cells in Graves' hyperthyroidism and ophthalmopathy. Each CDR3 protein is one row after TCRdb ran MiXCR on the multiplex PCR reads. The sample contains about 500,000 distinct CDR3 sequences, about 16% of which appear only once. The sample consisted of blood. These receptors were collected from a woman under 40 with Graves' ophthalmopathy. The CDR3 runs from the conserved cysteine through the conserved F or W. A D gene is named only where the DNA matches it firmly. Rows give clone size only sometimes, using once, few, many, or a class for an expanded clone.

D	J	V	size	DNA	CDR3
NA	TRBJ2-3	TRBV20-1	many	TGCAGTGCTAGACCCCCCCAGAGTAGCACAGATACGCAGTATTTT	CSARPPQSSTDTQYF
NA	TRBJ1-4	TRBV3-1	many	TGTGCCAGCAGCCCGGACGGTGGGGGCGAAAAACTGTTTTTT	CASSPDGGGEKLFF
TRBD1	TRBJ2-7	TRBV7-8	many	TGTGCCAGCAGCTCGGGACAGTCCTACGAGCAGTACTTC	CASSSGQSYEQYF
NA	TRBJ2-1	TRBV20-1	many	TGCAGTGCTCGCATACTAGGTCGATCAGACCGCGAGCAGTTCTTC	CSARILGRSDREQFF
NA	TRBJ2-1	TRBV20-1	NA	TGCAGTGCTAGAGAGTTCGGGGAAGCGGACAATGAGCAGTTCTTC	CSAREFGEADNEQFF
NA	TRBJ2-7	TRBV18	many	TGTGCCAGCTCACCACCTAGGGGACAACACAATCCATACGAGCAGTACTTC	CASSPPRGQHNPYEQYF
NA	TRBJ2-2	TRBV20-1	NA	TGCAGTGCTAGAGCCGTTTCAGGGTCTCCGAACACCGGGGAGCTGTTTTTT	CSARAVSGSPNTGELFF
NA	TRBJ2-3	TRBV7-2	many	TGTGCCAGCAGCTTACTCCAAGGGAGAGGGGATACGCAGTATTTT	CASSLLQGRGDTQYF
NA	TRBJ1-1	TRBV19	NA	TGTGCCAGTAGTACAGGAGGGGTGATGAACACTGAAGCTTTCTTT	CASSTGGVMNTEAFF
TRBD1	TRBJ2-3	TRBV28	medium-sized	TGTGCCAGCAGTGATCCTATAATTGGGACAGCCACAGATACGCAGTATTTT	CASSDPIIGTATDTQYF
NA	TRBJ2-5	TRBV5-1	NA	TGCGCCAGCAGCTTGGGGCTGGGAGGTTCGGAGACCCAGTACTTC	CASSLGLGGSETQYF
NA	TRBJ2-3	TRBV28	many	TGTGCCAGCAGTGATATCGACAGGTCCGATACGCAGTATTTT	CASSDIDRSDTQYF
NA	TRBJ2-1	TRBV6-1	few	TGTGCCAGCAGTGGACGGGAGCCATACAATGAGCAGTTCTTC	CASSGREPYNEQFF
TRBD1	TRBJ1-2	TRBV28	NA	TGTGCCAGCAGTTACGGGACAGGGTCATCTGGCTACACCTTC	CASSYGTGSSGYTF
TRBD1	TRBJ2-2	TRBV7-2	many	TGTGCCAGCAGCTTCGGCGACAGGGCTGCCGGGGAGCTGTTTTTT	CASSFGDRAAGELFF
TRBD1	TRBJ1-5	TRBV20-1	NA	TGCAGTGCCACCCGGGACAGGGGTAGCAATCAGCCCCAGCATTTT	CSATRDRGSNQPQHF
TRBD2	TRBJ2-1	TRBV5-1	NA	TGCGCCAGCAGCCGGGGCGGGAGGTCCCCCCAGTTCTTC	CASSRGGRSPQFF
NA	TRBJ1-2	TRBV3-1	many	TGTGCCAGCAGCGAAGGGGCAGATGGCTACACCTTC	CASSEGADGYTF
NA	TRBJ2-5	TRBV29-1	NA	TGCAGCCTGTCCTCCTCCCAAGAGACCCAGTACTTC	CSLSSSQETQYF
TRBD2	TRBJ2-2	TRBV20-1	NA	TGCAGTGCTAGAGACGGACTAGCGGGAGTGGGGACCGGGGAGCTGTTTTTT	CSARDGLAGVGTGELFF
TRBD2	TRBJ2-1	TRBV6-2/TRBV6-3	few	TGTGCCAGCAGGGCGGGAGGGCCGAGGGAGCAGTTCTTC	CASRAGGPREQFF
TRBD1	TRBJ2-7	TRBV6-1	many	TGTGCCAGCAGGAAACAGGGGCCCAAGGGACACTACGAGCAGTACTTC	CASRKQGPKGHYEQYF
TRBD1	TRBJ2-6	TRBV6-1	NA	TGTGCCAGCAGCTTCGGGACAGGGGATAGAAGGGGGGCCAACGTCCTGACTTTC	CASSFGTGDRRGANVLTF
NA	TRBJ2-7	TRBV29-1	NA	TGCAGCGTTGGAGTCTCTCCCTACGAGCAGTACTTC	CSVGVSPYEQYF
NA	TRBJ2-1	TRBV10-2	few	TGCGCCAGCAGTGACCCCCGCCAGGAGGGGTATGAGCAGTTCTTC	CASSDPRQEGYEQFF
NA	TRBJ2-7	TRBV3-1	many	TGTGCCAGCAGCCAACAGGGAAAAGAACCCTACGAGCAGTACTTC	CASSQQGKEPYEQYF
NA	TRBJ1-2	TRBV20-1	NA	TGCAGTCCACAGGGCAACTATGGCTACACCTTC	CSPQGNYGYTF
NA	TRBJ1-1	TRBV7-9	once	TGTGCCAGCAGCCGAGACACAGGGAGGAACGCTTTCTTT	CASSRDTGRNAFF
TRBD1	TRBJ2-7	TRBV4-1	NA	TGCGCCAGCAGCCAGGGGACAGGGAAAGGCGAGCAGTACTTC	CASSQGTGKGEQYF
NA	TRBJ2-1	TRBV29-1	many	TGCAGCGCCACAGGGTCCCGGACCAATGAGCAGTTCTTC	CSATGSRTNEQFF
TRBD1	TRBJ1-1	TRBV7-9	many	TGTGCCAGCAGCTTAGAGGGGGCCACTGAAGCTTTCTTT	CASSLEGATEAFF
NA	TRBJ1-5	TRBV30	many	TGTGCCTGGAGCGCAGGACATTTCGATCAGCCCCAGCATTTT	CAWSAGHFDQPQHF
NA	TRBJ2-2	TRBV7-2	NA	TGTGCCAGCAGGACGGGGGGGACAGGGCCCGGGGAGCTGTTTTTT	CASRTGGTGPGELFF
NA	TRBJ2-2	TRBV18	few	TGTGCCAGCTCAAGTCCTCGCCCACTCGCAGGGACCGGGGAGCTGTTTTTT	CASSSPRPLAGTGELFF
NA	TRBJ2-2	TRBV5-1	many	TGCGCCAGCAGCCTAGACTCCCAATCGGGGGAGCTGTTTTTT	CASSLDSQSGELFF
NA	TRBJ2-1	TRBV24-1	few	TGTGCCACCAGTGACCCCCAGACAGGCCCTCCGGGGGATGAGCAGTTCTTC	CATSDPQTGPPGDEQFF
TRBD2	TRBJ2-1	TRBV28	NA	TGTGCCAGCAGCCGGGCCGGGACTAGCGGGATTCAGCGGGGCTCCTACAATGAGCAGTTCTTC	CASSRAGTSGIQRGSYNEQFF
TRBD2	TRBJ2-5	TRBV5-1	NA	TGCGCCAGCGGTGTCCGCGGGAGGGAGGGAGAGACCCAGTACTTC	CASGVRGREGETQYF
NA	TRBJ2-1	TRBV29-1	NA	TGCAGCGTTGGATGGAGGAGACAGAGTTACAATGAGCAGTTCTTC	CSVGWRRQSYNEQFF
NA	TRBJ2-5	TRBV11-2	few	TGTGCCAGCAGCTTAGAACCCCAAGAGACCCAGTACTTC	CASSLEPQETQYF
TRBD2	TRBJ2-1	TRBV4-1	NA	TGCGCCAGCAGCCAAGAACGGGCGGGAGGGACGTACAATGAGCAGTTCTTC	CASSQERAGGTYNEQFF
NA	TRBJ2-7	TRBV7-9	NA	TGTGCCAGCAGTATAACCCTCGGGACCCTAGAGACCTACGAGCAGTACTTC	CASSITLGTLETYEQYF
NA	TRBJ1-1	TRBV6-2/TRBV6-3	NA	TGTGCCAGCCGATACTTGAACACTGAAGCTTTCTTT	CASRYLNTEAFF
TRBD2	TRBJ2-1	TRBV2	NA	TGTGCCAGCACTTGGACTAGCGGGAGCGCGGGTGAGCAGTTCTTC	CASTWTSGSAGEQFF
NA	TRBJ2-2	TRBV12-3/TRBV12-4	many	TGTGCCAGCAGGGGGGCAGGAAGGAACACCGGGGAGCTGTTTTTT	CASRGAGRNTGELFF
TRBD1	TRBJ2-3	TRBV18	many	TGTGCCAGCTCACCTACCGCCGTCCCGGGACAGGGTTCGGCAGATACGCAGTATTTT	CASSPTAVPGQGSADTQYF
TRBD1	TRBJ2-2	TRBV9	NA	TGTGCCAGCAGCGCCGGGACAGGGGCCTGGGGGGAGCTGTTTTTT	CASSAGTGAWGELFF
NA	TRBJ1-5	TRBV12-3/TRBV12-4	many	TGTGCCAGCTCGCCGATCGGTCAGCCCCAGCATTTT	CASSPIGQPQHF
NA	TRBJ2-7	TRBV28	many	TGTGCCAGCAGTTTGAGGCAGGTCGGCTACGAGCAGTACTTC	CASSLRQVGYEQYF
TRBD1	TRBJ2-5	TRBV5-1	many	TGCGCCAGCAACGCCGGGACAGGGGAAGAGACCCAGTACTTC	CASNAGTGEETQYF